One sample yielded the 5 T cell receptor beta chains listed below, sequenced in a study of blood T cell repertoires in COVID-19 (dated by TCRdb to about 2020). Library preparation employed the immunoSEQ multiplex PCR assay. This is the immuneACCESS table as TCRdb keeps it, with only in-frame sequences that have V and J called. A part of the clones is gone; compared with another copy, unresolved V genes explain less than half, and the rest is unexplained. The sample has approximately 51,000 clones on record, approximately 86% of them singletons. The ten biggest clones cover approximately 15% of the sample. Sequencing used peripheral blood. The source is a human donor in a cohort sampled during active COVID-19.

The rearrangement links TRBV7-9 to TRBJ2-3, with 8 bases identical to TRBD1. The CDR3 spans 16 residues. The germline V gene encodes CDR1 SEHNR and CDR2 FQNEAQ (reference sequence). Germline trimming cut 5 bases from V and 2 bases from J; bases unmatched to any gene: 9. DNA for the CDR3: TGTGCCAGCAGCCTACAGGGGGTTACGGTCACAGATACGCAGTATTTT. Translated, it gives CASSLQGVTVTDTQYF.

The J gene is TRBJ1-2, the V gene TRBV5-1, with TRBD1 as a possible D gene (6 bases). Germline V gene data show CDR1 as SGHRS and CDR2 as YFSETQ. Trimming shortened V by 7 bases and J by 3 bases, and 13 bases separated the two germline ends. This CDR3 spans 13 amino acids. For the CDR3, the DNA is TGCGCCAGCGCCGGGACACAACACTATGGCTACACCTTC. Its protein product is CASAGTQHYGYTF.

CDR3 protein: CASSRPGGILTDTQYF. The DNA for the CDR3 is TGTGCCAGCAGTAGGCCAGGGGGGATTCTCACAGATACGCAGTATTTT. This rearrangement joins TRBV27 to TRBJ2-3; a weak D match, TRBD1 (7 bases). This CDR3 is 16 amino acids long. Trimming stripped 5 bases from V and 2 bases from J, with 17 bases between. The germline gives CDR1 MNHEY, CDR2 SMNVEV (reference sequence).

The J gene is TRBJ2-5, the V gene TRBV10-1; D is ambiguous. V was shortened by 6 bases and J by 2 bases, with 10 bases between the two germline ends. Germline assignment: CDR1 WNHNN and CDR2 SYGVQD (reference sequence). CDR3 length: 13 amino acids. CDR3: CASSRNGQETQYF. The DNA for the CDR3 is TGCGCCAGCAGCCGAAACGGTCAAGAGACCCAGTACTTC.

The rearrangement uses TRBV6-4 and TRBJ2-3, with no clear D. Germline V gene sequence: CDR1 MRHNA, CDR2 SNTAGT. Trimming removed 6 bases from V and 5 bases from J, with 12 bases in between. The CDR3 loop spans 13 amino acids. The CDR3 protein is CASSLYTGDTQYF. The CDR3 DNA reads TGTGCCAGCAGCCTATACACGGGAGATACGCAGTATTTT.